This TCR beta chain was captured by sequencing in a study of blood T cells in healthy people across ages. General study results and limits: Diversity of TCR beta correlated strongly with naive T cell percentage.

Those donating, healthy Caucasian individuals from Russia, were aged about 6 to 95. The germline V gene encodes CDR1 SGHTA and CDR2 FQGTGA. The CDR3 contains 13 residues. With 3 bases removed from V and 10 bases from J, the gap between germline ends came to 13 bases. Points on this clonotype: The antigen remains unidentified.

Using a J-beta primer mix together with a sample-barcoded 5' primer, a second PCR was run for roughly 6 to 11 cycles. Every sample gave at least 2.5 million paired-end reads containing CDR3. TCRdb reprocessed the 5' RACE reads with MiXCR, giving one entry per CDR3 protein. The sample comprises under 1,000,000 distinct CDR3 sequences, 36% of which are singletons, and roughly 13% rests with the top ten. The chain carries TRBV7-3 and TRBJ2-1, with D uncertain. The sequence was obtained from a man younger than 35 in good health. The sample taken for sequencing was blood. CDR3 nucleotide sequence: TGTGCCAGCAGCTTCGATAGTAGGGTCGAGCAGTTCTTC. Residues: CASSFDSRVEQFF.